The T cell receptor (beta chain) under discussion was sequenced for a study of tumor-infiltrating lymphocytes in primary liver carcinoma. With a constant-region primer, TCR beta cDNA was made from around 520 ng of total RNA. Three nested multiplex PCR rounds, a slightly modified ARM-PCR, produced the libraries for TCR beta. Running ten to eleven cycles apiece, the first two PCR rounds relied on TRBV1-TRBV30 forward primers together with a C-beta reverse primer. Using its own MiXCR run on the multiplex PCR reads, TCRdb lists one record per CDR3 protein. The table shows over 250,000 distinct CDR3 sequences, with nearly 60% occurring only once. Blood RNA came from unsorted whole blood; germline DNA was also extracted. The CDR3 contains 16 residues. Germline trimming cut 5 bases from V and 4 bases from J; bases unmatched to any gene: 8. This clonotype was recorded at least ten times.

This TCR derives from a woman aged 30 to 39 with primary liver carcinoma and hepatitis B virus infection. Sequenced sample: peripheral blood. The rearrangement uses TRBV12-3 or TRBV12-4 and TRBJ1-1; TRBD1 matches at 12 bases. The CDR3 nucleotides are TGTGCCAGCAGTAACCGGGACAGGGGGCGGGTCACTGAAGCTTTCTTT. It encodes CASSNRDRGRVTEAFF.